This TCR beta chain was recorded in a study of blood T cell repertoires in COVID-19. Study-wide background: COVID-19 samples, acute and convalescent, were from the United States, Italy and Spain. The cDNA or gDNA used as material had been derived from T cells, B-cell-depleted T cells, or PBMCs.

V lost 1 base, J lost 7 bases, and 11 bases lay in between. Germline V gene data show CDR1 as SGHRS and CDR2 as YFSETQ. The CDR3 extends over 13 amino acids. In the original processing: Amplification of reference gene primers was used by the study to estimate nucleated cell counts. Profiling relied on immunoSEQ multiplex PCR, and the TCRdb table lists in-frame clones only, not all of them. That table furnishes V, J and clone size, whereas the DNA furnished D and trimming. The table has 200,000 to 300,000 clones, 87% seen once. This rearrangement joins TRBV5-1 to TRBJ1-1, with a weak D call TRBD1 (6 bases). This sequence originates from a woman aged 35 to 49 who had recovered from COVID-19. The sample taken for sequencing was peripheral blood. Here the CDR3 reads CASSLSGGGEAFF. The CDR3 nucleotides are TGCGCCAGCAGCTTGTCGGGGGGCGGTGAAGCTTTCTTT. Filled out from reference TRBV5-1 and TRBJ1-1, the complete variable domain reads KAGVTQTPRYLIKTRGQQVTLSCSPISGHRSVSWYQQTPGQGLQFLFEYFSETQRNKGNFPGRFSGRQFSNSRSEMNVSTLELGDSALYLCASSLSGGGEAFFGQGTRLTVV.